This T cell receptor (beta chain) was observed in a study of blood T cell repertoires in COVID-19. Study at large: Sources were T cells, B-cell-depleted T cells, or PBMCs; the material itself was cDNA or gDNA.

In the study's own analysis: Amplification from reference gene primers served as the basis for estimated nucleated cell counts. Measured with immunoSEQ multiplex PCR; TCRdb has only the in-frame clones, and not every one. The V and J calls and clone size are taken from that table; D and trimming were inferred from the DNA. The data hold 70,000 to 95,000 clones, with roughly 96% observed a single time. The CDR3 length is 17 residues. Trimming cost V 7 bases and J 7 bases; bases outside gene matches: 17. Germline values: CDR1 SGHVS, CDR2 FNYEAQ. Sequencing was carried out using peripheral blood. This rearrangement joins TRBV7-6 to TRBJ2-5; the match to TRBD2 covers 11 bases. This TCR was recovered from a human donor with active COVID-19. The donor label of this sample is uncertain. CDR3 residues: CASTPAPLAGGLVTQYF. The DNA for the CDR3 is TGTGCCAGCACCCCCGCTCCCCTAGCGGGGGGCCTTGTGACCCAGTACTTC.